What follows are 24 T cell receptor beta chains derived from one specimen sequenced in a study of T-cell memory formation after mild COVID-19. TCRdb analysed the 5' RACE reads with MiXCR anew, one entry per CDR3 protein. The table records roughly 42,000 distinct CDR3 sequences, more than 7% of them present only once. Sequencing input: PBMCs or a T cell subset sorted from them (not recorded which). The receptors stem from a man younger than 35 who had mild COVID-19 (a few samples of this study predate the infection). Cell type and time point are not known.

In this sample, this clonotype turned up many times. V gene TRBV3-1 combines with J gene TRBJ2-2, with TRBD2 matching 10 bases. The CDR3 consists of 14 residues. J lost 6 bases, V lost 8 bases, and 6 bases had no gene match. CDR1 and CDR2 (germline): LGHDT, YNNKEL (reference sequence). The CDR3: CASRTSGVAGELFF. The CDR3 coding sequence is TGTGCCAGCCGAACTAGCGGGGTAGCCGGGGAGCTGTTTTTT.

At least ten counts were recorded for this clonotype. V is TRBV7-2 and J is TRBJ2-5; D call uncertain. V lost 1 base to trimming and J lost 5 bases, with 5 bases between them. This CDR3 is built from 12 residues. Germline V CDR1 and CDR2: SGHTA, FQGNSA. The CDR3 nucleotides read TGTGCCAGCAGCTTAGATCATGAGACCCAGTACTTC. Protein sequence: CASSLDHETQYF.

This clonotype has at least ten counts. CDR3 residues: CASSLVPSTSSKNIQYF. In DNA form, the CDR3 reads TGTGCCAGCAGCTTAGTCCCGTCGACTAGCTCCAAAAACATTCAGTACTTC. This chain joins TRBV7-6 and TRBJ2-4; 7 bases fit TRBD2. V was clipped by 1 base and J by 2 bases; unmatched bases: 8. The CDR3 runs 17 residues. The germline V gene encodes CDR1 SGHVS and CDR2 FNYEAQ.

This clonotype showed up just a few times. The V gene is TRBV20-1, the J gene TRBJ2-5; no definite D call. The CDR3 is 14 amino acids. Germline values: CDR1 DFQATT, CDR2 SNEGSKA (reference sequence). Trimming removed 5 bases at V and 4 bases at J, with 17 bases between. The CDR3: CSAPRPSPGETQYF. The CDR3 DNA follows: TGCAGTGCTCCCCGGCCAAGTCCTGGAGAGACCCAGTACTTC.

The J gene is TRBJ2-7, the V gene TRBV30; 9 positions match TRBD2. CDR1 is GTSNPN, CDR2 SVGIG, per germline (reference sequence). V lost 5 bases, J lost 4 bases, and 9 bases stayed unmatched. CDR3 size: 14 residues. The CDR3 reads CAWENSGGFYEQYF. CDR3 DNA sequence: TGTGCCTGGGAGAATAGCGGGGGCTTTTACGAGCAGTACTTC.

The chain recombines TRBV28 with TRBJ2-5, with D perhaps TRBD1 (5 bases). CDR1 and CDR2 (germline): MDHEN, SYDVKM. The CDR3 runs 13 residues. Trimming cost V 3 bases and J 5 bases, with 10 bases left between them. CDR3: CASSFGQKETQYF. CDR3 DNA sequence: TGTGCCAGCAGTTTCGGACAAAAGGAGACCCAGTACTTC.

The rearrangement links TRBV7-2 to TRBJ1-1, with D perhaps matching TRBD1 (5 bases). Germline CDR1 reads SGHTA; CDR2 reads FQGNSA. Trimming took 8 bases from V and 5 from J, leaving 12 bases between them. The CDR3 spans 12 residues. The DNA for the CDR3 is TGTGCCAGCGGGGCGGCCAGAACTGAAGCTTTCTTT. It yields the protein CASGAARTEAFF.

The chain uses TRBV18 and TRBJ2-6; D is unclear. The length of the CDR3 is 16 residues. The germline CDR1 and CDR2 sequences are KGHSH and LQKENI. V lost 0 bases, J lost 0 bases, and 6 bases lay in between. CDR3 DNA sequence: TGTGCCAGCTCACCACCGGGTTTCTCTGGGGCCAACGTCCTGACTTTC. This encodes CASSPPGFSGANVLTF.

The J gene is TRBJ1-6, the V gene TRBV6-1; D gene unclear. CDR1 and CDR2 from the germline V gene are MNHNS and SASEGT. CDR3 length: 15 amino acids. Trimming took 7 bases from V and 7 from J, leaving 17 bases between them. In nucleotides, the CDR3 is TGTGCCAGCATCGTGACATATTTTGCCAATTCACCCCTCCACTTT. Amino acid sequence: CASIVTYFANSPLHF.

This clonotype was detected many times. The chain employs TRBV7-2 and TRBJ2-3; 7 bases are a match to TRBD2. This CDR3 comprises 14 residues. V shed 5 bases, J shed 4 bases, and the junction held 6 bases outside the gene matches. Germline-derived CDR1 and CDR2 are SGHTA and FQGNSA. The CDR3 bases are TGTGCCAGCAGCCGAGCGGGGCCCCCAGATACGCAGTATTTT. Its protein product is CASSRAGPPDTQYF. Drawing the rest from reference TRBV7-2 and TRBJ2-3, the complete variable domain is GAGVSQSPSNKVTEKGKDVELRCDPISGHTALYWYRQSLGQGLEFLIYFQGNSAPDKSGLPSDRFSAERTGGSVSTLTIQRTQQEDSAVYLCASSRAGPPDTQYFGPGTRLTVL.

This clonotype occurred a few times. This chain uses TRBV7-2 with TRBJ1-1, with 7 bases aligning to TRBD1. The CDR3 covers 14 residues. Germline CDR1 is SGHTA and CDR2 is FQGNSA. Unmatched junction bases numbered 11, after V lost 2 bases and J lost 11 bases. The CDR3 protein is CASSLPGTVVGAFF. In nucleotides, the CDR3 is TGTGCCAGCAGCTTACCCGGGACAGTGGTTGGGGCTTTCTTT. The full variable domain, with the rest looked up from reference TRBV7-2 and TRBJ1-1, is GAGVSQSPSNKVTEKGKDVELRCDPISGHTALYWYRQSLGQGLEFLIYFQGNSAPDKSGLPSDRFSAERTGGSVSTLTIQRTQQEDSAVYLCASSLPGTVVGAFFGQGTRLTVV.

This clonotype came up a few times. The chain's CDR3 is CASSQGRETQYF. The DNA for the CDR3 is TGCGCCAGCAGCCAAGGCCGAGAGACCCAGTACTTC. The rearrangement uses TRBV4-3 and TRBJ2-5; D not certain. CDR1 LGHNA and CDR2 YSLEER come from the germline V gene. The length of the CDR3 is 12 residues. Between the trimmed V and J ends, which lost 1 base and 4 bases, there was a span of 4 bases.

The chain employs TRBV5-1 and TRBJ2-7, with a possible D match to TRBD1 (5 bases). Trimming shortened V by 2 bases and J by 6 bases, and 15 bases separated the two germline ends. Germline V gene sequence: CDR1 SGHRS, CDR2 YFSETQ. This CDR3 is 14 amino acids long. CDR3 sequence: CASSFQQGSGEQYF. In DNA, the CDR3 is TGCGCCAGCAGCTTTCAGCAGGGATCGGGCGAGCAGTACTTC.

This clonotype came up a few times. The gene calls are TRBV5-1 and TRBJ1-4; D unclear. Germline V gives CDR1 SGHRS, CDR2 YFSETQ. The CDR3 runs 15 residues. V lost 5 bases and J 0 bases, leaving 11 bases between the germline ends. CDR3 sequence reads: CASSGDGATNEKLFF. In DNA, the CDR3 is TGCGCCAGCAGTGGCGACGGGGCAACTAATGAAAAACTGTTTTTT.

The chain carries TRBV7-7 and TRBJ2-3; 8 bases match TRBD1. CDR3 length equals 14 residues. Germline CDR1 SSHAT, CDR2 FNYEAQ (reference sequence). V lost 5 bases, J lost 5 bases, and 6 bases stayed unmatched. CDR3 coding DNA: TGTGCCAGCAGCCAGACAGGGGTAGAAGATACGCAGTATTTT. Translation gives CASSQTGVEDTQYF.

This clonotype was detected only a few times. V usage is TRBV4-3 and J usage is TRBJ2-2; TRBD2 matches at 7 bases. The CDR3 runs to 15 residues. The V and J ends lost 4 bases and 6 bases, in that order; junction bases with no gene match: 8. Germline values: CDR1 LGHNA, CDR2 YSLEER. CDR3 protein: CASSPYLTSAGELFF. DNA for the CDR3: TGCGCCAGCAGCCCATACCTCACTAGCGCCGGGGAGCTGTTTTTT.

This clonotype was found a few times. This chain joins TRBV7-2 and TRBJ1-2; 11 nucleotides match TRBD1. Germline V gene lookup returns CDR1 SGHTA and CDR2 FQGNSA. The V and J ends lost 7 bases and 7 bases, in that order; junction bases with no gene match: 14. The CDR3 totals 16 residues. The CDR3 spells CASTAGPGTGGSGYTF. In DNA, the CDR3 is TGTGCCAGCACCGCGGGCCCCGGGACAGGGGGTTCTGGCTACACCTTC.

The chain carries TRBV6-2 or TRBV6-3 and TRBJ2-1; 10 bases line up with TRBD2. V lost 2 bases to trimming and J lost 4 bases; unmatched junction nucleotides: 11. Germline CDR1 MNHEY, CDR2 SVGEGT. The CDR3 runs to 18 residues. CDR3 in amino acids: CASSYLGLAGVLYNEQFF. CDR3 nucleotides: TGTGCCAGCAGTTACCTCGGGCTAGCGGGGGTTCTTTACAATGAGCAGTTCTTC.

A few counts support this clonotype. The rearrangement joins TRBV7-2 to TRBJ1-1; D may be TRBD1 (5 bases). The CDR3 sequence is 15 residues long. V lost 1 base to trimming and J lost 0 bases, with 9 bases between them. Looked up from germline, CDR1 is SGHTA and CDR2 is FQGNSA. The CDR3 here is CASSLGGGLNTEAFF. The CDR3 bases are TGTGCCAGCAGCTTAGGGGGGGGTCTGAACACTGAAGCTTTCTTT. The full variable domain, its missing parts supplied by reference TRBV7-2 and TRBJ1-1, is GAGVSQSPSNKVTEKGKDVELRCDPISGHTALYWYRQSLGQGLEFLIYFQGNSAPDKSGLPSDRFSAERTGGSVSTLTIQRTQQEDSAVYLCASSLGGGLNTEAFFGQGTRLTVV.

There are many counts of this clonotype. The CDR3 spells CASSAPSGGAYETQYF. The CDR3 nucleotides are TGTGCCAGCAGTGCCCCTAGCGGGGGGGCCTATGAGACCCAGTACTTC. V gene TRBV12-3 or TRBV12-4 combines with J gene TRBJ2-5, with 12 bases lining up with TRBD2. V lost 5 bases, J lost 5 bases, and 9 bases stayed unmatched. The CDR3 is 16 residues long.

In its sample, this clonotype was seen many times. The CDR3 sequence is CASSLVPAPNEAFF. DNA for the CDR3: TGTGCCAGCAGCTTAGTCCCGGCCCCCAATGAAGCTTTCTTT. J is TRBJ1-1 and V is TRBV7-3; D not resolved. V was cut by 2 bases and J by 7 bases, with 14 bases left in between. Looked up from germline, CDR1 is SGHTA and CDR2 is FQGTGA. This CDR3 contains 14 residues.

The chain combines TRBV7-3 with TRBJ2-3; no reliable D call. V was pared by 2 bases and J by 4 bases, with 10 bases between. Looked up from germline, CDR1 is SGHTA and CDR2 is FQGTGA. This CDR3 region has 14 residues. The CDR3 protein is CASSLGPPPDTQYF. For the CDR3, the DNA is TGTGCCAGCAGCTTAGGGCCACCCCCAGATACGCAGTATTTT. The full variable domain, with the rest looked up from reference TRBV7-3 and TRBJ2-3, is GAGVSQTPSNKVTEKGKYVELRCDPISGHTALYWYRQSLGQGPEFLIYFQGTGAADDSGLPNDRFFAVRPEGSVSTLKIQRTERGDSAVYLCASSLGPPPDTQYFGPGTRLTVL.

This clonotype showed up just a few times. This chain links TRBV7-6 with TRBJ2-7, with D unclear. V was clipped by 8 bases and J by 6 bases, with 14 bases between them. The V gene's germline CDR1 is SGHVS and CDR2 FNYEAQ. The CDR3 has 12 residues. CDR3 residues: CASSFRSGEQYF. As DNA, the CDR3 is TGTGCCAGCTCCTTCAGGTCTGGCGAGCAGTACTTC. The whole variable domain, remainder taken from reference TRBV7-6 and TRBJ2-7, is GAGVSQSPRYKVTKRGQDVALRCDPISGHVSLYWYRQALGQGPEFLTYFNYEAQQDKSGLPNDRFSAERPEGSISTLTIQRTEQRDSAMYRCASSFRSGEQYFGPGTRLTVT.

This clonotype has only a few counts. The chain recombines TRBV5-1 with TRBJ1-1; D is unresolved. Germline CDR1 and CDR2: SGHRS and YFSETQ. The CDR3 extends over 17 amino acids. The V end lost 1 base, the J end lost 0 bases, and 16 bases lay between the germline ends. CDR3 protein: CASSLSTGRGMNTEAFF. DNA of the CDR3: TGCGCCAGCAGCTTGAGCACCGGTAGAGGAATGAACACTGAAGCTTTCTTT.